This T cell receptor (beta chain) was profiled in a study of T-cell reconstitution after alpha-beta-depleted transplantation in children. The CDR3 has 15 amino acids. In germline, CDR1 is SGHKS, CDR2 YYEKEE (reference sequence). V was clipped by 3 bases and J by 0 bases; unmatched bases: 4. Preparing the TCRbeta library involved the use of unique molecular identifiers. Using its own MiXCR run on the PCR reads, TCRdb lists one record per CDR3 protein. The sample consists of about 500,000 distinct CDR3 sequences, around a third of them appearing once. This clonotype turned up a few times. The receptor's source is a human donor who donated a stem cell graft to a child with aplastic anemia. The chain uses TRBV5-5 and TRBJ2-3; 7 nucleotides match TRBD2. Sequences were derived from PBMCs from the stem cell graft donor, sampled from the stem cell graft. Here the CDR3 DNA reads TGTGCCAGCAGCTCACTAGCGCATAGCACAGATACGCAGTATTTT. It encodes CASSSLAHSTDTQYF.